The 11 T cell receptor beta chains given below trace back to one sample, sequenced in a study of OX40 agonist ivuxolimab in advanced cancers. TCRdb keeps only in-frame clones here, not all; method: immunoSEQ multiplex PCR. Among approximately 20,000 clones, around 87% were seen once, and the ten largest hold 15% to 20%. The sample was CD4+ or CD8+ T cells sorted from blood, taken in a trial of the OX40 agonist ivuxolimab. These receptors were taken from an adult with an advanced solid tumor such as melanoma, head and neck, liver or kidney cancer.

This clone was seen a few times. The CDR3 DNA follows: TGTGCCAGCAGTCATGGGACTTTCCGCTCTGGAAACACCATATATTTT. Protein sequence: CASSHGTFRSGNTIYF. The chain carries TRBV28 and TRBJ1-3, with D maybe TRBD1 (5 bases). Germline V gene lookup returns CDR1 MDHEN and CDR2 SYDVKM. Deletions cut 5 bases from V and 0 bases from J, with 14 bases between. This CDR3 comprises 16 residues.

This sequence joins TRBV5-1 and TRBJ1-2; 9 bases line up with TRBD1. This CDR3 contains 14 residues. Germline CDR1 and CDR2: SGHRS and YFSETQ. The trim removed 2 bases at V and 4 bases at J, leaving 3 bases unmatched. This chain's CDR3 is CASSLSTGGYGYTF. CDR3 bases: TGCGCCAGCAGCTTATCGACAGGGGGCTATGGCTACACCTTC.

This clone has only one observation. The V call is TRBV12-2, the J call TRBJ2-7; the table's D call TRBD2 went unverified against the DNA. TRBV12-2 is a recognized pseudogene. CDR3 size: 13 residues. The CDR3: CASRSLPVYEQYF. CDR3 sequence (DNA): TGTGCAAGTCGCTCCCTACCTGTTTACGAGCAGTACTTC.

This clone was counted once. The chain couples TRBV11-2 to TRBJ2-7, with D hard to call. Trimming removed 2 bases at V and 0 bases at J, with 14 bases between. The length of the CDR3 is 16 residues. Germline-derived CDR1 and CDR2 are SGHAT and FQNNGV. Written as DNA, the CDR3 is TGTGCCAGCAGCTTAAGCCAGATTTATATCTCCTACGAGCAGTACTTC. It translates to CASSLSQIYISYEQYF. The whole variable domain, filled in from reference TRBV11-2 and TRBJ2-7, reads EAGVAQSPRYKIIEKRQSVAFWCNPISGHATLYWYQQILGQGPKLLIQFQNNGVVDDSQLPKDRFSAERLKGVDSTLKIQPAKLEDSAVYLCASSLSQIYISYEQYFGPGTRLTVT.

The CDR3 spells CASRPGSYNEQFF. The CDR3 DNA is TGTGCCAGCAGACCGGGGTCATACAATGAGCAGTTCTTC. The gene calls are TRBV11-2 and TRBJ2-1; D perhaps matches TRBD2 (5 bases). CDR1 SGHAT and CDR2 FQNNGV come from the germline V gene. The CDR3 spans 13 residues. V was trimmed by 6 bases and J by 4 bases, leaving 10 bases between them.

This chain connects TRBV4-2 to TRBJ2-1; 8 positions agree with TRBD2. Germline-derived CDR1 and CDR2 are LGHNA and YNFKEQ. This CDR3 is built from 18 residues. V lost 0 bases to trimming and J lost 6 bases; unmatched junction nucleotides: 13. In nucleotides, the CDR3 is TGTGCCAGCAGCCAAGATAGCCTCGGCGGGGGGTTTATCAATGAGCAGTTCTTC. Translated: CASSQDSLGGGFINEQFF.

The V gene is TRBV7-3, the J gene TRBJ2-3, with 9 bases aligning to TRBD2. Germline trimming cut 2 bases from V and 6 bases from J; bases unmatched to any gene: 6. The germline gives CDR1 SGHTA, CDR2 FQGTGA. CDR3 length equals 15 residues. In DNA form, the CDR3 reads TGTGCCAGCAGCTTAGGCGGGGGGGCCCTGGATACGCAGTATTTT. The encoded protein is CASSLGGGALDTQYF.

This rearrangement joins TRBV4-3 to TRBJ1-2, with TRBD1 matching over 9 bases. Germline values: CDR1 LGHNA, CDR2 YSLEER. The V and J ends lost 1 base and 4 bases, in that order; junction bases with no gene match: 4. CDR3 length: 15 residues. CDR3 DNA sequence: TGCGCCAGCAGCCAAGGGACAGGGGTGGGCTATGGCTACACCTTC. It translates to CASSQGTGVGYGYTF.

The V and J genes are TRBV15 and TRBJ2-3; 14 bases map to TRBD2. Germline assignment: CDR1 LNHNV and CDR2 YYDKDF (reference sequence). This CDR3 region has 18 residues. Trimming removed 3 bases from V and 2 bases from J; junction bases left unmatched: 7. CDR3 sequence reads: CATSRGGLAGAHTDTQYF. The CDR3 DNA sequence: TGTGCCACCAGCAGGGGGGGACTAGCGGGGGCCCACACAGATACGCAGTATTTT.

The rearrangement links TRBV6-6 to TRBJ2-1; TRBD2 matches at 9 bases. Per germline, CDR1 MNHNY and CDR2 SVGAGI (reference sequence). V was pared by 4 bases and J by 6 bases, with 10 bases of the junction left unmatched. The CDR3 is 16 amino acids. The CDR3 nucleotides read TGTGCCAGCAGTTCCTTTAGCGGGGGCCCGGTCAATGAGCAGTTCTTC. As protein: CASSSFSGGPVNEQFF.

The CDR3 loop reads CASSLSGTDQPQHF. The CDR3 bases are TGTGCCAGCAGTTTGTCGGGAACCGATCAGCCCCAGCATTTT. This chain joins TRBV27 and TRBJ1-5; D is unclear. The CDR3 is 14 residues long. The V gene's germline CDR1 is MNHEY and CDR2 SMNVEV (reference sequence). Between the trimmed V and J ends, which lost 3 bases and 5 bases, there was a span of 11 bases.